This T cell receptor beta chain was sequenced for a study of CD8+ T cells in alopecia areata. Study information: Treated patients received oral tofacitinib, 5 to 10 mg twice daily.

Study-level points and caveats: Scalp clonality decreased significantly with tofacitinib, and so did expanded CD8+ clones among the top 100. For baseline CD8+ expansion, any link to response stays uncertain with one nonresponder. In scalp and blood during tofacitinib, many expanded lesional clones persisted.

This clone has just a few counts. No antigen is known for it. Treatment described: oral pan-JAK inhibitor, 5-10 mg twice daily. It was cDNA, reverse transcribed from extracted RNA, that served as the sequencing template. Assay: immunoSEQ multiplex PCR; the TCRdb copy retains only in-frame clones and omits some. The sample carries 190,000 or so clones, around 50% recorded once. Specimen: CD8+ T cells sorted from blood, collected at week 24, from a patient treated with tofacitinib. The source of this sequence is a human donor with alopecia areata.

DNA for the CDR3: TGTGCCAGCAGCCATTTAAATCAGCCCCAGCATTTT. Amino acid sequence: CASSHLNQPQHF. V usage is TRBV13 and J usage is TRBJ1-5, with no clear D. The V end was cut by 5 bases, the J end by 4 bases, with 6 bases between. CDR3 length: 12 amino acids. Looked up from germline, CDR1 is PRHDT and CDR2 is FYEKMQ (reference sequence).